The 13 T cell receptor beta chains below were found in one sample sequenced in a study of response to subunit inactivated influenza vaccine. Via MiXCR, TCRdb re-called the RT-PCR reads, giving one row per CDR3 protein. The table lists 650,000 to 850,000 distinct CDR3 sequences, roughly 14% of them singletons. The sequenced sample was PBMCs from blood, obtained 14 days before vaccination. Receptors were obtained from a man aged 50-60 years who received an inactivated influenza vaccine.

The V and J genes are TRBV6-5 and TRBJ2-1; D remains unclear. Germline V gene sequence: CDR1 MNHEY, CDR2 SVGAGI. Trimming left V 6 bases short and J 8 bases short, with 11 bases between. CDR3 length equals 12 residues. The CDR3: CASSHKSDEQFF. CDR3 coding DNA: TGTGCCAGCAGCCACAAGAGCGATGAGCAGTTCTTC.

The table lists this clonotype with a few counts. The chain recombines TRBV6-5 with TRBJ1-6; 7 bases are a match to TRBD1. The CDR3 consists of 18 residues. With 2 bases clipped from V and 0 bases from J, the junction kept 7 bases outside the gene matches. The germline gives CDR1 MNHEY, CDR2 SVGAGI. The CDR3 DNA follows: TGTGCCAGCAGTTACCCGAAACAGGGGAGCTCCTATAATTCACCCCTCCACTTT. Encoded protein: CASSYPKQGSSYNSPLHF.

The sample holds a few counts of this clonotype. The J gene is TRBJ1-1, the V gene TRBV18, with D possibly being TRBD1 (6 bases). CDR1 is KGHSH and CDR2 is LQKENI in the germline V gene. Trimming stripped 4 bases from V and 0 bases from J, with 15 bases between. The CDR3 loop spans 16 amino acids. The CDR3 loop reads CASSHSGTPLNTEAFF. CDR3 DNA: TGTGCCAGCTCACATTCCGGGACACCTCTGAACACTGAAGCTTTCTTT.

This clonotype was recorded only once. The V and J genes are TRBV20-1 and TRBJ2-3; 14 bases align to TRBD2. The V gene's germline CDR1 is DFQATT and CDR2 SNEGSKA (reference sequence). The CDR3 has 15 residues. J was trimmed by 4 bases and V by 1 base; bases with no gene match: 1. This CDR3 reads CSARGTSGRSDTQYF. DNA of the CDR3: TGCAGTGCTAGAGGGACTAGCGGGAGGTCAGATACGCAGTATTTT.

The chain combines TRBV10-3 with TRBJ1-1; D gene uncertain. V was clipped by 4 bases and J by 7 bases, with 7 bases between them. Germline CDR1 reads ENHRY; CDR2 reads SYGVKD. CDR3 length equals 11 residues. The CDR3 loop is CAISGEGEAFF. The CDR3 nucleotides are TGTGCCATCAGTGGAGAGGGTGAAGCTTTCTTT.

This chain joins TRBV12-3 or TRBV12-4 and TRBJ1-1; D uncertain. The V end lost 9 bases, the J end lost 0 bases, and 11 bases lay between the germline ends. This CDR3 comprises 13 residues. CDR3 in amino acids: CASHSQMNTEAFF. CDR3 DNA sequence: TGTGCCAGTCACAGTCAAATGAACACTGAAGCTTTCTTT.

The chain joins TRBV20-1 to TRBJ2-1, with D perhaps matching TRBD2 (6 bases). CDR1 and CDR2 (germline): DFQATT, SNEGSKA (reference sequence). Trimming left V 3 bases short and J 6 bases short, with 12 bases between. This CDR3 region has 13 residues. CDR3 DNA: TGCAGTGCTAGTTCCGGGGGAGGCAATGAGCAGTTCTTC. Translating it yields CSASSGGGNEQFF.

The gene calls are TRBV3-1 and TRBJ2-4, with 7 bases lining up with TRBD2. CDR1 is LGHDT, CDR2 YNNKEL, per germline (reference sequence). The CDR3 consists of 14 residues. The trim removed 4 bases at V and 5 bases at J, leaving 5 bases unmatched. The CDR3 DNA reads as TGTGCCAGCAGCCCGACGGGACTACAAAACATTCAGTACTTC. This translates into CASSPTGLQNIQYF.

Ten or more counts support this clonotype. The V gene is TRBV5-1, the J gene TRBJ2-6; the D gene is possibly TRBD1 (6 bases). The V end was cut by 4 bases, the J end by 0 bases, with 8 bases between. CDR3 length equals 15 residues. From germline, CDR1 is SGHRS and CDR2 YFSETQ. CDR3 amino acids: CASSPQGSGANVLTF. The CDR3 region has the DNA TGCGCCAGCAGCCCACAGGGCTCTGGGGCCAACGTCCTGACTTTC.

This clonotype has just a few counts. V gene TRBV18 combines with J gene TRBJ2-3; D not resolved. The germline V gene encodes CDR1 KGHSH and CDR2 LQKENI. The CDR3 is 15 residues long. Trimming took 3 bases from V and 1 from J, leaving 11 bases between them. CDR3 sequence reads: CASSPLIGRTDTQYF. CDR3 sequence (DNA): TGTGCCAGCTCACCCCTGATCGGTCGCACAGATACGCAGTATTTT. Drawing the rest from reference TRBV18 and TRBJ2-3, the complete variable domain is NAGVMQNPRHLVRRRGQEARLRCSPMKGHSHVYWYRQLPEEGLKFMVYLQKENIIDESGMPKERFSAEFPKEGPSILRIQQVVRGDSAAYFCASSPLIGRTDTQYFGPGTRLTVL.

The V call is TRBV3-1, the J call TRBJ1-2; 8 positions match TRBD1. Germline CDR1 and CDR2: LGHDT and YNNKEL (reference sequence). The junction had 8 bases not matched to a gene; V was cut back by 4 bases and J by 1 base. The CDR3 runs 16 residues. The CDR3 protein is CASSPSRTGYNYGYTF. CDR3 coding DNA: TGTGCCAGCAGCCCGTCTCGGACAGGGTATAACTATGGCTACACCTTC.

V usage is TRBV29-1 and J usage is TRBJ1-1; D not resolved. The ends were cut back, 0 bases at V and 8 bases at J, with 13 bases in the middle. This CDR3 is built from 13 residues. CDR1 is SQVTM, CDR2 ANQGSEA, per germline. The CDR3 DNA is TGCAGCGTTGAAGATATCAGTAACTACGAAGCTTTCTTT. Translating gives CSVEDISNYEAFF.

This clonotype showed up many times. The chain couples TRBV24-1 to TRBJ2-3, with D possibly matching TRBD2 (5 bases). This CDR3 has 17 residues. The V gene's germline CDR1 is KGHDR and CDR2 SFDVKD. Trimming removed 4 bases at V and 0 bases at J, with 16 bases between. The CDR3 sequence: CATSDPLPGSSTDTQYF. In nucleotides, the CDR3 is TGTGCCACCAGTGACCCCCTTCCGGGATCAAGCACAGATACGCAGTATTTT.